The 23 T cell receptor beta chains presented below share a single source sample, sequenced in a study of blood T cells in healthy people across ages. A second PCR of 7 to 11 cycles used a sample-barcoded 5' primer and a J-beta primer mix. MiXCR, applied by TCRdb to the 5' RACE reads, yields one record per CDR3 protein. The repertoire holds more than 800,000 distinct CDR3 sequences, with more than 25% as singletons. The sample was blood. Receptor source: a woman older than 75 in good health.

Only a few counts were recorded for this clonotype. V usage is TRBV7-2 and J usage is TRBJ1-1; tentative D call: TRBD1 (5 bases). The V end was cut by 5 bases, the J end by 2 bases, with 12 bases between. CDR1 is SGHTA and CDR2 is FQGNSA in the germline V gene. This CDR3 is 14 amino acids long. DNA for the CDR3: TGTGCCAGCAGCCCTTTGACAGTTAACACTGAAGCTTTCTTT. It is translated as CASSPLTVNTEAFF.

This clonotype was counted many times. V usage is TRBV20-1 and J usage is TRBJ2-1, with TRBD2 matching 11 bases. Germline values: CDR1 DFQATT, CDR2 SNEGSKA (reference sequence). The CDR3 is 17 amino acids. J gave up 7 bases and V 5 bases, and 16 bases lay outside the gene matches. The CDR3 loop reads CSAPRALAGGFKNEQFF. The CDR3, as DNA: TGCAGTGCTCCGAGGGCCTTAGCGGGGGGGTTTAAGAATGAGCAGTTCTTC.

There are a few counts of this clonotype. The V gene is TRBV20-1, the J gene TRBJ1-2, with 9 bases aligning to TRBD1. The V gene end was trimmed by 1 base and the J gene end by 7 bases; junction bases not matched to a gene: 4. Germline values: CDR1 DFQATT, CDR2 SNEGSKA (reference sequence). The CDR3 is 13 amino acids. The CDR3 is CSARGTGESGYTF. CDR3 sequence (DNA): TGCAGTGCTAGAGGGACAGGGGAGTCTGGCTACACCTTC.

The genes are TRBV9 and TRBJ1-2; no clear D. Germline loops: CDR1 SGDLS, CDR2 YYNGEE. The CDR3 spans 12 residues. V lost 0 bases, J lost 4 bases, and 4 bases lay in between. CDR3 in amino acids: CASSVVAYGYTF. Written as DNA, the CDR3 is TGTGCCAGCAGCGTAGTCGCCTATGGCTACACCTTC. The whole variable domain, filled in from reference TRBV9 and TRBJ1-2, reads DSGVTQTPKHLITATGQRVTLRCSPRSGDLSVYWYQQSLDQGLQFLIQYYNGEERAKGNILERFSAQQFPDLHSELNLSSLELGDSALYFCASSVVAYGYTFGSGTRLTVV.

The chain employs TRBV20-1 and TRBJ1-4; D not resolved. The germline V and J ends were trimmed by 5 bases and 0 bases, with 10 bases remaining between them. The germline V gene encodes CDR1 DFQATT and CDR2 SNEGSKA (reference sequence). There are 14 residues in the CDR3. CDR3 loop: CSAPAASTNEKLFF. The CDR3 DNA follows: TGCAGTGCTCCGGCCGCTTCAACTAATGAAAAACTGTTTTTT.

CDR3 amino acids: CASRRDDTRNTIYF. The CDR3 DNA reads TGTGCCAGCAGGCGGGACGATACCAGAAACACCATATATTTT. The chain combines TRBV6-2 or TRBV6-3 with TRBJ1-3; TRBD1 might be the D (5 bases). The V end lost 6 bases, the J end lost 5 bases, and 14 bases lay between the germline ends. Germline CDR1 is MNHEY and CDR2 is SVGEGT. This CDR3 is 14 amino acids long.

This clonotype was counted ten times or more. This chain uses TRBV5-4 with TRBJ2-1; TRBD1 matches at 7 bases. Germline V lookup: CDR1 SGHNT, CDR2 YYREEE (reference sequence). Trimming removed 2 bases from V and 5 bases from J; junction bases left unmatched: 10. This CDR3 has 16 residues. The chain's CDR3 is CASSFGLDRDNNEQFF. In nucleotides, the CDR3 is TGTGCCAGCAGCTTTGGGCTTGACAGGGACAACAATGAGCAGTTCTTC.

The gene calls are TRBV7-9 and TRBJ2-2; 8 bases fit TRBD2. Germline lookup yields CDR1 SEHNR and CDR2 FQNEAQ (reference sequence). This CDR3 has 16 residues. Trimming at V came to 5 bases and at J to 1 base, leaving 6 bases not matched to a gene. The CDR3 DNA is TGTGCCAGCAGCCCAAAGAGCGGGGGGAACACCGGGGAGCTGTTTTTT. This translates into CASSPKSGGNTGELFF.

Many counts were recorded for this clonotype. V usage is TRBV7-9 and J usage is TRBJ2-5; D call uncertain. V dropped 1 base and J dropped 3 bases, with 9 bases sitting between them. CDR1 is SEHNR, CDR2 FQNEAQ, per germline (reference sequence). This CDR3 has 14 residues. The CDR3 DNA is TGTGCCAGCAGCTTAGAGTCTAACAAAGAGACCCAGTACTTC. Protein: CASSLESNKETQYF.

This clonotype was recorded many times. V is TRBV7-2 and J is TRBJ2-7; 8 nucleotides align to TRBD1. V dropped 5 bases and J dropped 2; count of bases not matched to a gene: 5. Germline CDR1 reads SGHTA; CDR2 reads FQGNSA. The CDR3 covers 14 residues. The CDR3 loop reads CASSITGGTYEQYF. The CDR3 coding sequence is TGTGCCAGCAGCATTACAGGGGGGACCTACGAGCAGTACTTC.

The CDR3: CASSCERRPITYEQYF. The DNA for the CDR3 is TGTGCCAGCAGCTGTGAGCGGAGACCAATTACCTACGAGCAGTACTTC. The V gene is TRBV7-9, the J gene TRBJ2-7; the D gene is possibly TRBD2 (5 bases). The CDR3 has 16 amino acids. Germline V CDR1 and CDR2: SEHNR, FQNEAQ (reference sequence). Trimming shortened V by 4 bases and J by 2 bases, and 18 bases separated the two germline ends.

CDR3 nucleotide sequence: TGTGCCAGCAGCAAAGAGGGGACAGGGGGCTCCGGGCGGCCAACGAACCAACATGGCTACACCTTC. This translates into CASSKEGTGGSGRPTNQHGYTF. V and J are TRBV21-1 and TRBJ1-2; the table's D call of TRBD1 was not tested on the DNA. TRBV21-1 is a pseudogene locus. The CDR3 is 22 residues long.

This clonotype was found many times. This sequence joins TRBV6-1 and TRBJ2-1; 14 bases fit TRBD2. This CDR3 has 17 amino acids. With V trimmed by 7 bases and J by 7 bases, 12 bases remained unmatched. The germline V gene encodes CDR1 MNHNS and CDR2 SASEGT. DNA of the CDR3: TGTGCCAGCACTCCCGGACTAGCGGGGGGCTCGAGGAATGAGCAGTTCTTC. As protein: CASTPGLAGGSRNEQFF.

This clonotype was found many times. The chain recombines TRBV6-2 or TRBV6-3 with TRBJ1-2, with 7 bases that match TRBD1. V lost 5 bases to trimming and J lost 5 bases; unmatched junction nucleotides: 20. CDR1 is MNHEY and CDR2 is SVGEGT in the germline V gene. This CDR3 region has 18 residues. The DNA of the CDR3 is TGTGCCAGCAGTCCGAACAAAAGGACAGGAAGCGGCGGGTATGGCTACACCTTC. This translates into CASSPNKRTGSGGYGYTF.

At least ten counts were recorded for this clonotype. The CDR3 DNA sequence: TGTGCCAGCAGTCCTAGCGGGGGGCCACGAGGAGATACGCAGTATTTT. It encodes CASSPSGGPRGDTQYF. The chain has TRBV6-5 and TRBJ2-3, with 11 bases matching TRBD2. Germline CDR1 is MNHEY and CDR2 is SVGAGI. CDR3 length: 16 residues. Germline trimming cut 5 bases from V and 5 bases from J; bases unmatched to any gene: 9.

V and J are TRBV12-3 or TRBV12-4 and TRBJ2-1; D may correspond to TRBD1 or TRBD2 (5 bases each). Between the trimmed V and J ends, which lost 3 bases and 2 bases, there was a span of 11 bases. This CDR3 comprises 15 residues. The CDR3 nucleotides read TGTGCCAGCAGTTTTGGTTGGGACGCCTACAATGAGCAGTTCTTC. Translation: CASSFGWDAYNEQFF.

In its sample, this clonotype was seen many times. The chain joins TRBV7-2 to TRBJ1-2; 7 nucleotides agree with TRBD1. The CDR3 length is 15 residues. Germline CDR1 is SGHTA and CDR2 is FQGNSA. The J segment lost 4 bases and the V segment lost 0 bases, leaving 5 bases of the junction unmatched. DNA of the CDR3: TGTGCCAGCAGCTTAGCTAATGAGGGGGCCTATGGCTACACCTTC. Residues: CASSLANEGAYGYTF.

This clonotype was observed many times. This rearrangement joins TRBV4-2 to TRBJ2-1; 9 nucleotides agree with TRBD2. CDR1 is LGHNA and CDR2 is YNFKEQ in the germline V gene. This CDR3 comprises 13 residues. With 0 bases clipped from V and 12 bases from J, the junction kept 3 bases outside the gene matches. CDR3 nucleotides: TGTGCCAGCAGCCAAGAGGCGGGGGGGGGGCAGTTCTTC. This sequence encodes CASSQEAGGGQFF.

This clonotype has at least ten counts. For the CDR3, the DNA is TGTGCCAGCAGCCGACAGGGGGCGAACTACGAGCAGTACTTC. Protein: CASSRQGANYEQYF. V is TRBV7-9 and J is TRBJ2-7, with 10 bases that match TRBD1. The CDR3 covers 14 residues. Trimming took 5 bases from V and 3 from J; bases not matched to a gene: 4. Germline CDR1 reads SEHNR; CDR2 reads FQNEAQ (reference sequence).

Details on this clonotype: One end of the junction fails to match germline, which may point to a read error. The chain carries TRBV24-1 and TRBJ1-1, with D tentatively TRBD1 (6 bases). Looked up from germline, CDR1 is KGHDR and CDR2 is SFDVKD. The CDR3 covers 19 residues. As DNA, the CDR3 is TGTGCCACCAGTGATCCGCGGACCTCGGACCCTAAAAGGGACACTAAAGCTTTCTTT. Its protein is CATSDPRTSDPKRDTKAFF.

This clonotype showed up many times. CDR3: CASSPQRRGSYNEQFF. In DNA form, the CDR3 reads TGTGCCAGCTCACCACAACGGCGTGGCTCCTACAATGAGCAGTTCTTC. The chain employs TRBV18 and TRBJ2-1; D call uncertain. V dropped 1 base and J dropped 0 bases, with 10 bases sitting between them. This CDR3 spans 16 amino acids. CDR1 and CDR2 (germline): KGHSH, LQKENI.

The chain links TRBV6-5 to TRBJ2-1; D is uncertain. This CDR3 spans 13 amino acids. Looked up from germline, CDR1 is MNHEY and CDR2 is SVGAGI. V was cut by 0 bases and J by 12 bases, with 12 bases left in between. The CDR3 DNA reads as TGTGCCAGCAGTTACTCTCCTTTGTGTGGGCAGTTCTTC. Translated, it gives CASSYSPLCGQFF.

This clonotype was seen repeatedly, ten times or more. V is TRBV6-2 or TRBV6-3 and J is TRBJ2-7, with 8 bases aligning to TRBD2. The CDR3 is 16 amino acids. V dropped 2 bases and J dropped 4; count of bases not matched to a gene: 10. Per germline, CDR1 MNHEY and CDR2 SVGEGT. CDR3 sequence: CASSYPIAGIWYEQYF. As DNA, the CDR3 is TGTGCCAGCAGTTACCCAATAGCGGGGATTTGGTACGAGCAGTACTTC.